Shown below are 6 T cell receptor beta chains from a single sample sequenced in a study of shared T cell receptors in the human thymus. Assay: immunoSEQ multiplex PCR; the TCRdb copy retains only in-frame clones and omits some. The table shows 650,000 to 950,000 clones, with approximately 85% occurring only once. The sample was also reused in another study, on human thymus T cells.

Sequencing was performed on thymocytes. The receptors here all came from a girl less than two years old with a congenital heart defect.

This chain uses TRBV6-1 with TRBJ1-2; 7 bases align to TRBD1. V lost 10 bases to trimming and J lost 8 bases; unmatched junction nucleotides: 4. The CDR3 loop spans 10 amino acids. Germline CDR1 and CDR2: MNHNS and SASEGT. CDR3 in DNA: TGTGCCAACGGACAGGACGGCTACACCTTC. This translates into CANGQDGYTF.

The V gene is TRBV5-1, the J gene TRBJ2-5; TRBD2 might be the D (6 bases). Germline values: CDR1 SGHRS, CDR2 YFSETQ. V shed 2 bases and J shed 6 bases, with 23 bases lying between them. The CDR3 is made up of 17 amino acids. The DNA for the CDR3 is TGCGCCAGCAGCTTACACCCAGGGACTCCCCTCAGTAAGACCCAGTACTTC. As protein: CASSLHPGTPLSKTQYF.

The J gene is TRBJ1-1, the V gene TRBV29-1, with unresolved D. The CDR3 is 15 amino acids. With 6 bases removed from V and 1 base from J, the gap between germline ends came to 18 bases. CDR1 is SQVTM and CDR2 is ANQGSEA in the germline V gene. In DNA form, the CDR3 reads TGCAGCGTCGAGGGCACAAACAAACAGAACACTGAAGCTTTCTTT. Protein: CSVEGTNKQNTEAFF.

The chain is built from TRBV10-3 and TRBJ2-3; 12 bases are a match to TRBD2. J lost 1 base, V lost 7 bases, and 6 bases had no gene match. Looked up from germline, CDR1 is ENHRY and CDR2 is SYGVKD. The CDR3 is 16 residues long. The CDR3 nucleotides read TGTGCCATCACTCAGACTAGCGGGGGACGCACAGATACGCAGTATTTT. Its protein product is CAITQTSGGRTDTQYF.

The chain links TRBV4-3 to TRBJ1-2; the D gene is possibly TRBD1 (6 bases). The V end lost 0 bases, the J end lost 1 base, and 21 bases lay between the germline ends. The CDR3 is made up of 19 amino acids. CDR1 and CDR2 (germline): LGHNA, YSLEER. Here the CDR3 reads CASSQDLVGGAVFNYGYTF. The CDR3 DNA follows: TGCGCCAGCAGCCAAGACTTGGTAGGGGGTGCCGTTTTTAACTATGGCTACACCTTC.

The CDR3 loop is CASSLWGRRDGSGNTIYF. In DNA form, the CDR3 reads TGTGCCAGCAGCTTATGGGGCCGGAGGGACGGCTCTGGAAACACCATATATTTT. The chain links TRBV5-6 to TRBJ1-3, with D possibly TRBD1 on 5 matching bases. From germline, CDR1 is SGHDT and CDR2 YYEEEE. The CDR3 totals 18 residues. Trimming took 2 bases from V and 0 from J, leaving 18 bases between them. The full variable domain, with the rest looked up from reference TRBV5-6 and TRBJ1-3, is DAGVTQSPTHLIKTRGQQVTLRCSPKSGHDTVSWYQQALGQGPQFIFQYYEEEERQRGNFPDRFSGHQFPNYSSELNVNALLLGDSALYLCASSLWGRRDGSGNTIYFGEGSWLTVV.